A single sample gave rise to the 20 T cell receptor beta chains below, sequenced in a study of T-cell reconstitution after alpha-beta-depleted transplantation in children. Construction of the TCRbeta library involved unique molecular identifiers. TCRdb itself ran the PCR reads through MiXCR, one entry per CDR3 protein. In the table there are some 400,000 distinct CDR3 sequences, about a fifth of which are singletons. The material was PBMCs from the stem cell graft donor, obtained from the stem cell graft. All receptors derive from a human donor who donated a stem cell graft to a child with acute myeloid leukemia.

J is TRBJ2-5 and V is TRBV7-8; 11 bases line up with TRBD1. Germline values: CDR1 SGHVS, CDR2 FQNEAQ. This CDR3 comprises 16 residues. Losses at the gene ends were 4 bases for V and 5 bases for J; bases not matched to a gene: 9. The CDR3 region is CASSSPSGTGGETQYF. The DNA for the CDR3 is TGTGCCAGCAGCTCCCCATCCGGGACAGGGGGGGAGACCCAGTACTTC.

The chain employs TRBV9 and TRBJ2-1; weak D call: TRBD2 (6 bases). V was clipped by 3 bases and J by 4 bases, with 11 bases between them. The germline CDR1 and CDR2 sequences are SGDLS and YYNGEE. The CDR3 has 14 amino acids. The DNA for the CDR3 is TGTGCCAGCAGCGCCGGGACTCTATACAATGAGCAGTTCTTC. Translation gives CASSAGTLYNEQFF.

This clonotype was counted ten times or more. The DNA of the CDR3 is TGCAGTGCTAGTAGCCTAGCGGGATTAAATGAGCAGTTCTTC. It specifies CSASSLAGLNEQFF. The V call is TRBV20-1, the J call TRBJ2-1; 9 bases map to TRBD2. CDR3 length: 14 residues. The V and J ends lost 3 bases and 7 bases, in that order; junction bases with no gene match: 7. Germline V gene data show CDR1 as DFQATT and CDR2 as SNEGSKA (reference sequence).

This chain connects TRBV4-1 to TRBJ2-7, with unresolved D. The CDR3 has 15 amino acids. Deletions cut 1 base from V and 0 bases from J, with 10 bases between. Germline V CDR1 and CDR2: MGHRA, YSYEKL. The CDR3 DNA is TGCGCCAGCAGCCAAGGAGACGCTGGCTCCTACGAGCAGTACTTC. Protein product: CASSQGDAGSYEQYF.

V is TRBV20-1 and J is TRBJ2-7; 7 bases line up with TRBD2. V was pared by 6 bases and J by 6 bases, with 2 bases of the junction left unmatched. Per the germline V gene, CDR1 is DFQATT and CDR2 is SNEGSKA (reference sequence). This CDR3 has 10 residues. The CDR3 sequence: CSAGGSEQYF. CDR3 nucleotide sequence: TGCAGTGCGGGGGGGAGCGAGCAGTACTTC.

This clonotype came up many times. The CDR3: CSAYPDRAGNQPQHF. As DNA, the CDR3 is TGCAGTGCTTACCCGGACAGGGCAGGCAATCAGCCCCAGCATTTT. J is TRBJ1-5 and V is TRBV20-1; 8 nucleotides align to TRBD1. V trimming: 5 bases; J trimming: 2 bases; junction bases outside the gene matches: 8. Looked up from germline, CDR1 is DFQATT and CDR2 is SNEGSKA (reference sequence). This CDR3 is built from 15 residues.

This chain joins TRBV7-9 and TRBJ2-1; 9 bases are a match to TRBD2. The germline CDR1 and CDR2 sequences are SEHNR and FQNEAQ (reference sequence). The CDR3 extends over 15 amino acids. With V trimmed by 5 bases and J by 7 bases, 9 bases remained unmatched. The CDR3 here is CASSPALAGINEQFF. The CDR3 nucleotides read TGTGCCAGCAGCCCCGCCCTAGCGGGGATTAATGAGCAGTTCTTC.

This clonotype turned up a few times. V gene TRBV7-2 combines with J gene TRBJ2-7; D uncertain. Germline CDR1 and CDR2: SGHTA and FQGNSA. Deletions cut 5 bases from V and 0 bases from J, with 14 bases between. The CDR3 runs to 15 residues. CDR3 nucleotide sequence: TGTGCCAGCAGCGTATCAGGTGACACCTCCTACGAGCAGTACTTC. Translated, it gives CASSVSGDTSYEQYF.

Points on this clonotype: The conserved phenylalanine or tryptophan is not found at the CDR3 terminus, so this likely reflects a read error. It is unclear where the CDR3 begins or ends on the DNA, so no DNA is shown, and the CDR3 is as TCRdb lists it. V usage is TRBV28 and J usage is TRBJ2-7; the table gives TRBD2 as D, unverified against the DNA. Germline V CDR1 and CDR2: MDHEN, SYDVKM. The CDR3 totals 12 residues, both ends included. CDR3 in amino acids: CASSVGPGARQI.

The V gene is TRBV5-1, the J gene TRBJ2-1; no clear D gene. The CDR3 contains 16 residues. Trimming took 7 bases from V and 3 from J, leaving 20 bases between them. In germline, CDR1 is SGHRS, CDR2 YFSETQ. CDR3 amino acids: CASALGKLLHYNEQFF. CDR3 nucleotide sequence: TGCGCCAGCGCCTTGGGGAAGCTCCTCCACTACAATGAGCAGTTCTTC.

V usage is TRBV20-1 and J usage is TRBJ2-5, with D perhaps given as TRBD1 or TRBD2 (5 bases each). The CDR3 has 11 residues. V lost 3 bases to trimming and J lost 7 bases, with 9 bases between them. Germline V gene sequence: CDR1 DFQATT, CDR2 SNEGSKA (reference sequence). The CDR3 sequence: CSARGPGTQYF. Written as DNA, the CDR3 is TGCAGTGCTAGGGGACCCGGGACCCAGTACTTC.

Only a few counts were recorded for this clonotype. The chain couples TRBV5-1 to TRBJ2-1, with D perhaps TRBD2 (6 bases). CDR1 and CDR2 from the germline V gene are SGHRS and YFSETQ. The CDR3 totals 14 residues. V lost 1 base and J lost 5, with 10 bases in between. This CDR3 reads CASSLSSADNEQFF. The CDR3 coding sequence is TGCGCCAGCAGCTTGTCTAGCGCGGACAATGAGCAGTTCTTC.

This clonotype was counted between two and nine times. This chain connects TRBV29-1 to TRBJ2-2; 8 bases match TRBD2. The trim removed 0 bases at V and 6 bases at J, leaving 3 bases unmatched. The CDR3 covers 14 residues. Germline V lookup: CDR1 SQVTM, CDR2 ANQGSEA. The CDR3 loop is CSVEDTGRAGELFF. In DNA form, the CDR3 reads TGCAGCGTTGAAGATACCGGGAGGGCCGGGGAGCTGTTTTTT.

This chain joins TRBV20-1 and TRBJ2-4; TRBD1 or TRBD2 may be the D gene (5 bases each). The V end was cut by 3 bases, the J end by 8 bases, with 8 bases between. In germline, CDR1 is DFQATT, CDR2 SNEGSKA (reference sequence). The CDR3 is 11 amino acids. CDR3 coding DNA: TGCAGTGCTAGGGGACGGGACATTCAGTACTTC. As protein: CSARGRDIQYF.

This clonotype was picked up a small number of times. CDR3 in amino acids: CASSEALGRGQETQYF. As DNA, the CDR3 is TGTGCCAGCAGCGAGGCTCTGGGGAGAGGGCAAGAGACCCAGTACTTC. V and J are TRBV7-9 and TRBJ2-5; a weak D match, TRBD2 (5 bases). Germline loops: CDR1 SEHNR, CDR2 FQNEAQ (reference sequence). V was trimmed by 5 bases and J by 2 bases, leaving 18 bases between them. The CDR3 loop spans 16 amino acids.

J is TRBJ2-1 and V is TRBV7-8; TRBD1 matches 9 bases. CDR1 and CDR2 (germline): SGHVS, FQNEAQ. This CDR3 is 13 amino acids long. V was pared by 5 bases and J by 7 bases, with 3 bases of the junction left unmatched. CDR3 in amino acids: CASSPDRGNEQFF. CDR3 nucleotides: TGTGCCAGCAGCCCCGACAGGGGGAATGAGCAGTTCTTC.

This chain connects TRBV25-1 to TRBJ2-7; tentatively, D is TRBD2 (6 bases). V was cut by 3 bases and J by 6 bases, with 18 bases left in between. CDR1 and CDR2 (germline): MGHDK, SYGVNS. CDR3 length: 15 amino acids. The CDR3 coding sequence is TGTGCCAGCAGTGATCGGGGTCTGCGGGACGGCGAGCAGTACTTC. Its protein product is CASSDRGLRDGEQYF.

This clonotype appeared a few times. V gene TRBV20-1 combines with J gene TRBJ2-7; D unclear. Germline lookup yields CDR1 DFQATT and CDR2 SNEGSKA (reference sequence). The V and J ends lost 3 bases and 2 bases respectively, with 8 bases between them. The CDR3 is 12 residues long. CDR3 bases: TGCAGTGCTAGGGTTGAGGCCTACGAGCAGTACTTC. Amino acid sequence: CSARVEAYEQYF.

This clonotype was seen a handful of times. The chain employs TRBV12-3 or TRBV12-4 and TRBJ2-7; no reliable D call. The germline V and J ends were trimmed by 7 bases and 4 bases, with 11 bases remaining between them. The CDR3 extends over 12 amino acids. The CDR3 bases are TGTGCCAGCAAGTCGGATAGTTACGAGCAGTACTTC. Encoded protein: CASKSDSYEQYF.

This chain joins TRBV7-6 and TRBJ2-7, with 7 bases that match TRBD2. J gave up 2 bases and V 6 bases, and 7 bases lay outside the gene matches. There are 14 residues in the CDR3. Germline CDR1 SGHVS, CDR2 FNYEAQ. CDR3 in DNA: TGTGCCAGCAGTCCCCGGGGAGGGGCCTACGAGCAGTACTTC. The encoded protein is CASSPRGGAYEQYF.